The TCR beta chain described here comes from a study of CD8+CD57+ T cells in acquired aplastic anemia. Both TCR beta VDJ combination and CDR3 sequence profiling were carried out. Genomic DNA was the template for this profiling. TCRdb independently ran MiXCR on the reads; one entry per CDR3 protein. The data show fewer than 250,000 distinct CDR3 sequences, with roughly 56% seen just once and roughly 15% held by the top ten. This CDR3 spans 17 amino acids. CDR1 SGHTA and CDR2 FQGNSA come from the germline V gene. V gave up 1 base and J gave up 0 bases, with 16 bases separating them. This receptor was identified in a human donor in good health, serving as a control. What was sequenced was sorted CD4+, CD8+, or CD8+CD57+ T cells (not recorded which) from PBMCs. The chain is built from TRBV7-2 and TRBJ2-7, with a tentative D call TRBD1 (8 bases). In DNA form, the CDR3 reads TGTGCCAGCAGCTTAGGACAGGGGAGGGTAAGCTCCTACGAGCAGTACTTC. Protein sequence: CASSLGQGRVSSYEQYF.